Listed below are T cell receptor beta chains from one sample, sequenced in a study of spatial heterogeneity in lung cancer. TCRdb passed the 5' RACE reads through MiXCR, listing each CDR3 protein once. Of around 95,000 distinct CDR3 sequences listed, around 4.3% are singletons. Source: lung tumor tissue, taken at surgery. These TCRs come from a male donor with early-stage non-small cell lung cancer. Both conserved end residues are part of each CDR3. A D gene is named only where the DNA matches it firmly. Where a row states a size, it is once, few, many or the class of an expanded clone; other rows omit it.

V gene,clone size,D gene,J gene,CDR3 DNA,CDR3 protein
TRBV12-3/TRBV12-4,many,NA,TRBJ2-6,TGTGCCAGCAGTGCGACAGCTGGGGCCAACGTCCTGACTTTC,CASSATAGANVLTF
TRBV29-1,few,NA,TRBJ1-1,TGCAGCGTCGCGGGAGAGGTTATGAACACTGAAGCTTTCTTT,CSVAGEVMNTEAFF
TRBV6-2/TRBV6-3,many,NA,TRBJ2-7,TGTGCCAGCAGTTACGGAGGGTTCTCCTACGAGCAGTACTTC,CASSYGGFSYEQYF
TRBV5-6,many,NA,TRBJ2-3,TGTGCCAGCAGCTTGGCCGGTGGAGATACGCAGTATTTT,CASSLAGGDTQYF
TRBV6-1,many,NA,TRBJ1-1,TGTGCCAGCAGTTCCACGGTGGATGGCACTGAAGCTTTCTTT,CASSSTVDGTEAFF
TRBV5-1,many,NA,TRBJ2-2,TGCGCCAGCAGAGGGGAGGAAAACACCGGGGAGCTGTTTTTT,CASRGEENTGELFF
TRBV6-6,many,TRBD1,TRBJ2-2,TGTGCCAGCAGTTACTCCCGGACAGGGGCCAAACTATACACCGGGGAGCTGTTTTTT,CASSYSRTGAKLYTGELFF
TRBV10-3,NA,NA,TRBJ2-7,TGTGCCATCAGTGAGTCGCTTGGGACGCAGCCCTACGAGCAGTACTTC,CAISESLGTQPYEQYF
TRBV20-1,few,NA,TRBJ1-5,TGCAGTGCTAGGTCTGCGAATCAGCCCCAGCATTTT,CSARSANQPQHF
TRBV11-2,many,TRBD1,TRBJ1-1,TGTGCCAGCAGCGCGAGGACAGGGGTGAACACTGAAGCTTTCTTT,CASSARTGVNTEAFF
TRBV5-1,few,TRBD1,TRBJ1-1,TGCGCCAGCAGCCCCCCGGGACAGGGGGCAGGACGCACTGAAGCTTTCTTT,CASSPPGQGAGRTEAFF
TRBV28,many,TRBD2,TRBJ2-3,TGTGCCAGCAGTTTTTACGGGAGGGCCACAGATACGCAGTATTTT,CASSFYGRATDTQYF
TRBV7-9,many,NA,TRBJ1-5,TGTGCCAGCAGCTTAGCCGGAGAAGGGCAGCCCCAGCATTTT,CASSLAGEGQPQHF
TRBV4-1,many,NA,TRBJ2-1,TGCGCCAGCAGCCAGGATAGCCGCCCCTCCTACAATGAGCAGTTCTTC,CASSQDSRPSYNEQFF
TRBV5-1,many,NA,TRBJ2-3,TGCGCCAGCCAAAAATCCGGTCACACAGATACGCAGTATTTT,CASQKSGHTDTQYF
TRBV27,many,NA,TRBJ2-7,TGTGCCAGCAGTTTACATGGGGGCAGGAGCTACGAGCAGTACTTC,CASSLHGGRSYEQYF
TRBV7-2,many,TRBD2,TRBJ2-1,TGTGCCAGCAGCCCCACTAGCGGGATGAGTAATGAGCAGTTCTTC,CASSPTSGMSNEQFF
TRBV29-1,many,NA,TRBJ2-7,TGCAGCGTTGCTGGGACCCCTGTCTCCTACGAGCAGTACTTC,CSVAGTPVSYEQYF
TRBV2,many,TRBD2,TRBJ2-3,TGTGCCAGCAGGAAGCTAGCGGGGATCACAGATACGCAGTATTTT,CASRKLAGITDTQYF
TRBV6-1,many,NA,TRBJ2-7,TGTGCCAGCAGTTCGCTAGCTCCCGAGCAGTACTTC,CASSSLAPEQYF
TRBV27,NA,TRBD1,TRBJ2-2,TGTGCCAGCAGTTTAATACAGGGGGCGCTTAACACCGGGGAGCTGTTTTTT,CASSLIQGALNTGELFF
TRBV10-1,many,NA,TRBJ2-7,TGCGCCAGCAGTGCGGGGTTCACTGCCTACGAGCAGTACTTC,CASSAGFTAYEQYF
TRBV10-2,many,TRBD2,TRBJ2-5,TGCGCCAGCAGCCCCGCCGGGACTAGCGGCCAAGAGACCCAGTACTTC,CASSPAGTSGQETQYF
TRBV28,few,NA,TRBJ2-6,TGTGCCAGCAGTTCGTACAGGAGGGCTGGGGCCAACGTCCTGACTTTC,CASSSYRRAGANVLTF
TRBV7-2,few,NA,TRBJ1-6,TGTGCCAGCACCTGGGACCGGGGGGCCTATAATTCACCCCTCCACTTT,CASTWDRGAYNSPLHF
TRBV7-2,NA,NA,TRBJ2-2,TGTGCCAGCAGCCCGGCGATCCGCGGGGAGCTGTTTTTT,CASSPAIRGELFF
TRBV20-1,many,NA,TRBJ2-5,TGCAGTGCTAAAGGGGGAGGAGAGACCCAGTACTTC,CSAKGGGETQYF
TRBV7-2,many,NA,TRBJ2-2,TGTGCCAGCAGCCCGACTAGAGGGACCGGGGAGCTGTTTTTT,CASSPTRGTGELFF
TRBV5-1,NA,NA,TRBJ2-1,TGCGCCAGCAGCTTGTCGGCGGGTGGCTTTTACAATGAGCAGTTCTTC,CASSLSAGGFYNEQFF
TRBV2,many,NA,TRBJ1-1,TGTGCCAGCAGTGAGGGACCTATCATCTTT,CASSEGPIIF
TRBV28,many,NA,TRBJ2-7,TGTGCCAGCAGTTTAACGGGAGTGGTCTACGAGCAGTACTTC,CASSLTGVVYEQYF
TRBV11-2,many,NA,TRBJ1-3,TGTGCCAGCAGAATCACAGGGACCGGAAACACCATATATTTT,CASRITGTGNTIYF
TRBV6-1,few,NA,TRBJ1-4,TGTGCCAGCAGTGAGGGGAGACCCGGTCGTGAAAAACTGTTTTTT,CASSEGRPGREKLFF
TRBV28,NA,NA,TRBJ1-2,TGTGCCAACAGTTTCTGGGAGGCAGGAGTCTATGGCTACACCTTC,CANSFWEAGVYGYTF
TRBV30,many,NA,TRBJ2-7,TGTGCCTGGAGTGTAGCTAGGGTCAGGCCCGTGGGCGAGCAGTACTTC,CAWSVARVRPVGEQYF
TRBV7-9,NA,TRBD1,TRBJ2-6,TGTGCCAGCAGCTGGACAGGGTCAGGGGCCAACGTCCTGACTTTC,CASSWTGSGANVLTF
TRBV20-1,many,NA,TRBJ2-5,TGCAGTGCTCCCGGGAACCAAGAGACCCAGTACTTC,CSAPGNQETQYF
TRBV29-1,NA,TRBD2,TRBJ2-1,TGCAGCGTTGATTCGGGACTAGCGGGAGTCGGTGAGCAGTTCTTC,CSVDSGLAGVGEQFF
TRBV6-1,many,NA,TRBJ2-2,TGTGCCAGCAGTGGATACCACCAGGGTACCTTCTCCGGGGAGCTGTTTTTT,CASSGYHQGTFSGELFF